One TCR beta chain is described in this entry. Antigen unknown. This sample is drawn from a study of T cell responses to AZD1222 COVID-19 vaccine. General study results and limits: There were vaccine-associated CD4 TCRs across spike, dominant at 160-218 and 743-854. White British donors predominated, females outnumbered males, and clonal diversity was possibly underestimated. Among those given AZD1222, only five or six were seropositive at baseline.

Measured with immunoSEQ multiplex PCR; TCRdb has only the in-frame clones, and not every one. The table lists about 100,000 clones, about 85% of them singletons, with 1.8% in the top ten. This specimen was peripheral blood, taken on day 0 of AZD1222 vaccination. The sequence was obtained from an adult in good health.

CDR3 region: CASSSGQGAGNTIYF. In DNA form, the CDR3 reads TGTGCCAGCAGTTCCGGACAGGGGGCTGGAAACACCATATATTTT. This chain links TRBV2 with TRBJ1-3; 10 positions agree with TRBD1. The CDR3 has 15 amino acids. Germline-derived CDR1 and CDR2 are SNHLY and FYNNEI. Unmatched junction bases numbered 3, after V lost 5 bases and J lost 2 bases. Full variable domain (remainder filled in from reference TRBV2 and TRBJ1-3): EPEVTQTPSHQVTQMGQEVILRCVPISNHLYFYWYRQILGQKVEFLVSFYNNEISEKSEIFDDQFSVERPDGSNFTLKIRSTKLEDSAMYFCASSSGQGAGNTIYFGEGSWLTVV.